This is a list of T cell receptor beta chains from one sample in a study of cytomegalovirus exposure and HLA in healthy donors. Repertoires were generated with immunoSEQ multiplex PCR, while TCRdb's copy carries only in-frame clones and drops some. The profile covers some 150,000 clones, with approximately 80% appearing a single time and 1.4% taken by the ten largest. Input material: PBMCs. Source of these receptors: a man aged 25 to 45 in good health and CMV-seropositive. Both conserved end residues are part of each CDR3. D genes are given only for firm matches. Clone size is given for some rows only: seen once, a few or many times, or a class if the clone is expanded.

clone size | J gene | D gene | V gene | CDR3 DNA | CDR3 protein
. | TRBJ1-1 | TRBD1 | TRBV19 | TGTGCCAGTAGTATCCGGGACAGCCTTGAAGCTTTCTTT | CASSIRDSLEAFF
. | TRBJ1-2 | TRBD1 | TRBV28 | TGTGCCAGCAGTTTAAGGGACAGCCGCTCCTTGGTTGCTGGCTACACCTTC | CASSLRDSRSLVAGYTF
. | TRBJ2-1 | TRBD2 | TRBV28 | TGTGCCAGCAGTCTTTCTAGCGGGAGGGCCCCCTACAATGAGCAGTTCTTC | CASSLSSGRAPYNEQFF
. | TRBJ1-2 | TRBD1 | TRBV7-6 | TGTGCCAGCAGCTTGGGGACAGGGGGCTCGATCTATGGCTACACCTTC | CASSLGTGGSIYGYTF
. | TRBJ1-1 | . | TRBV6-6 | TGTGCCAGCAGCTCGTCCGGGACTGGAGAGAACACTGAAGCTTTCTTT | CASSSSGTGENTEAFF
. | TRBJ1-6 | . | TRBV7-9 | TGTGCCAGCAGCTTAGCAGCCCGAAGCTCCTATAATTCACCCCTCCACTTT | CASSLAARSSYNSPLHF
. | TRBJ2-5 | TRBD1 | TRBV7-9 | TGTGCCAGCAGCCCCGCAACACAGGGGGCTCGCCAAGAGACCCAGTACTTC | CASSPATQGARQETQYF
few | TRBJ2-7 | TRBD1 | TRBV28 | TGTGCCAGCAGTTTTGGACAGGTCGAGCAGTACTTC | CASSFGQVEQYF
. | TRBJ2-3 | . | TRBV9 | TGTGCCAGCAGCGCGCCGGACAGTACGTGGGATACGCAGTATTTT | CASSAPDSTWDTQYF
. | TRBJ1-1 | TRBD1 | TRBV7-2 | TGTGCCAGCAGCTTATCCACAGGGGGCACTGAAGCTTTCTTT | CASSLSTGGTEAFF
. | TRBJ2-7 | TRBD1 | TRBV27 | TGTGCCAGCAGTGCGGGACAGGACTACGAGCAGTACTTC | CASSAGQDYEQYF
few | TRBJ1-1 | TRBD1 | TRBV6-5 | TGTGCCAGCAGTTTCCTCGGACAGGGTGAAGCTTTCTTT | CASSFLGQGEAFF
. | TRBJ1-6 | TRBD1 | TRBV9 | TGTGCCAGCAGCGAAGGGACAGGGAGTGATCCACCCCTCCACTTT | CASSEGTGSDPPLHF
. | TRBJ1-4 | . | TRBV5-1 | TGCGCCAGCAGCTTGGGCAGGGGACCTGCAACTAATGAAAAACTGTTTTTT | CASSLGRGPATNEKLFF
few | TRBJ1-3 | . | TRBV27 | TGTGCCAGCAGTTTATCTGGCAGCTCTGGAAACACCATATATTTT | CASSLSGSSGNTIYF
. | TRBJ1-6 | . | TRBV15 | TGTGCCACCAGCAGAGACGGACAGTGGAGCTCCTATAATTCACCCCTCCACTTT | CATSRDGQWSSYNSPLHF
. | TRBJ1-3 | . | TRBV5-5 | TGTGCCAGCAGCCCGAGAATGGAGGGGAGCTCTGGAAACACCATATATTTT | CASSPRMEGSSGNTIYF
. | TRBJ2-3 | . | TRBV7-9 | TGTGCCAGCAGCTTAGTTCCTGTCTCCTATACGCAGTATTTT | CASSLVPVSYTQYF
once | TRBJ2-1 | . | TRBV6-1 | TGTGCCAGCCAGGCTGGACTCGAGCAGTTCTTC | CASQAGLEQFF
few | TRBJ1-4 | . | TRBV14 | TGTGCCAGCAGCCAAGCGACAGGCGTGAATGAAAAACTGTTTTTT | CASSQATGVNEKLFF
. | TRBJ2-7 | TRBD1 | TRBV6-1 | TGTGCCAGCAGTGCTTCGCCGGGACAGGGGGCCTACGAGCAGTACTTC | CASSASPGQGAYEQYF
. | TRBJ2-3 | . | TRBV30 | TGTGCCTCAAAAGAGGTCAATACGCAGTATTTT | CASKEVNTQYF
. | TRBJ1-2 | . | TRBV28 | TGTGCCACCTTAACGGATCTCCGCGGGGGCTACACCTTC | CATLTDLRGGYTF
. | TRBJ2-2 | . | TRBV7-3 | TGTGCCAGCAGCGAGTCCGGAGGACCCAACACCGGGGAGCTGTTTTTT | CASSESGGPNTGELFF
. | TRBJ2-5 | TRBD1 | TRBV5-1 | TGCGCCAGCAGCATACACCGGGACAGGGGAGAGACCCAGTACTTC | CASSIHRDRGETQYF
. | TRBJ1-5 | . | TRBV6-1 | TGTGCCAGCAGTGCCTCCCCGAGCAGCAATCAGCCCCAGCATTTT | CASSASPSSNQPQHF
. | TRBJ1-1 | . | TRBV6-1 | TGTGCCAGCAGTGAAAATGTAGCAGCCTCCACTGAAGCTTTCTTT | CASSENVAASTEAFF
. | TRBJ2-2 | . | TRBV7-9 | TGTGCCAGCAGCTCCCTGGCGGCACAGGCCACCGGGGAGCTGTTTTTT | CASSSLAAQATGELFF
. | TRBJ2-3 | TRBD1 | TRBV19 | TGTGCCAGTAGTATGTCGGACAGGGGGCAAGGAACAGATACGCAGTATTTT | CASSMSDRGQGTDTQYF
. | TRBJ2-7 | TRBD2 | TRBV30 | TGTGCCTGGACAAAGGCGGGGGGGCCGTACGAGCAGTACTTC | CAWTKAGGPYEQYF
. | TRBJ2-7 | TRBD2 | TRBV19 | TGTGCCAGTCGAAGGGGCGCGGGAGGTTACGAGCAGTACTTC | CASRRGAGGYEQYF
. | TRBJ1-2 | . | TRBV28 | TGTGCCAGCAGTTTGGCCGGGGGAGTCGATGGCTACACCTTC | CASSLAGGVDGYTF
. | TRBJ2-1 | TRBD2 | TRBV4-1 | TGCGCCAGCAGCCAAGACTCATTGAGCCTAGCGGGAGTCGAGCAGTTCTTC | CASSQDSLSLAGVEQFF
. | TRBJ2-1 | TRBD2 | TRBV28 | TGTGCCAGCAGAGTAGCGGGGGGAATCTACAATGAGCAGTTCTTC | CASRVAGGIYNEQFF
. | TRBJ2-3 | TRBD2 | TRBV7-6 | TGTGCCAGCAGCTTACTAGCGGGGTCGGGAAATACGCAGTATTTT | CASSLLAGSGNTQYF
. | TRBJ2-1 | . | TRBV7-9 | TGTGCCAGCAGCCCAATTATAGGGGGTGAGCAGTTCTTC | CASSPIIGGEQFF
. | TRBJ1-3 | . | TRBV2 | TGTGCCAGCAGTTTCCAGGAAGCTGGAAACACCATATATTTT | CASSFQEAGNTIYF
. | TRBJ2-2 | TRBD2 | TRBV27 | TGTGCCAGCGCCCTTTGGGTGGCGTTAGCGGGAGAGAACACCGGGGAGCTGTTTTTT | CASALWVALAGENTGELFF
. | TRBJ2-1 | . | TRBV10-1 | TGCGCCAGCAGTGAACCGGAAACACAGTTTCGGCAGTTCTTC | CASSEPETQFRQFF
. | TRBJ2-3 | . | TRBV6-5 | TGTGCCAGCAGTTCGTCTAGAGTGGAGTCGGATACGCAGTATTTT | CASSSSRVESDTQYF
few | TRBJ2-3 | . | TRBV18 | TGTGCCAGCTCAACTACTTCAGCGGGTAGGTTGGGTACGCAGTATTTT | CASSTTSAGRLGTQYF
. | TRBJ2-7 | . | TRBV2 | TGTGCTTCCGAAGGGAGTTACGAGCAGTACTTC | CASEGSYEQYF
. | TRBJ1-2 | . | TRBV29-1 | TGCAGCGTTGGACTGAGAAACTATGGCTACACCTTC | CSVGLRNYGYTF